The 28 T cell receptor beta chains below all came from one sample that was sequenced in a study of T cells after somatic rescue of genetic block. Measured with immunoSEQ multiplex PCR; TCRdb has only the in-frame clones, and not every one. The data contain tens of thousands of clones, approximately 96% of them singletons. The sample consisted of peripheral blood mononuclear cells (PBMCs). The receptors were sampled from a child less than two years old.

The V gene is TRBV19, the J gene TRBJ1-1; no reliable D call. The CDR3 runs 14 residues. The germline CDR1 and CDR2 sequences are LNHDA and SQIVND (reference sequence). The ends were cut back, 3 bases at V and 0 bases at J, with 8 bases in the middle. The CDR3 nucleotides read TGTGCCAGTAGTATTCTCTATATGAACACTGAAGCTTTCTTT. Protein sequence: CASSILYMNTEAFF.

The chain uses TRBV19 and TRBJ1-6; 9 bases line up with TRBD1. The CDR3 loop spans 14 amino acids. Looked up from germline, CDR1 is LNHDA and CDR2 is SQIVND (reference sequence). The junction had 4 bases not matched to a gene; V was cut back by 5 bases and J by 8 bases. CDR3 nucleotide sequence: TGTGCCAGTAGTTTCAGACAGGGGGATTCACCCCTCCACTTT. Translating it yields CASSFRQGDSPLHF.

This clone was counted once. The V call is TRBV27, the J call TRBJ2-7, with 10 positions matching TRBD2. Germline V gene data show CDR1 as MNHEY and CDR2 as SMNVEV (reference sequence). Germline trimming cut 2 bases from V and 4 bases from J; bases unmatched to any gene: 2. The CDR3 is made up of 14 amino acids. CDR3 nucleotides: TGTGCCAGCAGTTTACTAGCGGGAGTTTACGAGCAGTACTTC. This gives the protein CASSLLAGVYEQYF.

The V call is TRBV7-2, the J call TRBJ2-1; 11 bases match TRBD2. Trimming removed 3 bases from V and 6 bases from J; junction bases left unmatched: 4. This CDR3 has 15 amino acids. Germline loops: CDR1 SGHTA, CDR2 FQGNSA. The CDR3 region has the DNA TGTGCCAGCAGCTTGACTAGCGGGGTCGGCAATGAGCAGTTCTTC. It is translated as CASSLTSGVGNEQFF. The variable domain in full, with the rest retrieved from reference TRBV7-2 and TRBJ2-1, is GAGVSQSPSNKVTEKGKDVELRCDPISGHTALYWYRQSLGQGLEFLIYFQGNSAPDKSGLPSDRFSAERTGGSVSTLTIQRTQQEDSAVYLCASSLTSGVGNEQFFGPGTRLTVL.

V and J are TRBV7-9 and TRBJ2-5; 8 bases are shared with TRBD2. The germline V gene has CDR1 SEHNR and CDR2 FQNEAQ (reference sequence). The junction had 6 bases not matched to a gene; V was cut back by 1 base and J by 5 bases. The CDR3 runs to 15 residues. The CDR3 DNA follows: TGTGCCAGCAGCTTAGTGGGGACTAGAAGCGAGACCCAGTACTTC. It is translated as CASSLVGTRSETQYF.

The chain recombines TRBV28 with TRBJ1-2, with D perhaps TRBD1 (5 bases). V was cut by 6 bases and J by 5 bases, with 19 bases left in between. The length of the CDR3 is 15 residues. Germline CDR1 is MDHEN and CDR2 is SYDVKM. The DNA for the CDR3 is TGTGCCAGCAGGACATCCGCCCAGGGAAGGTATGGCTACACCTTC. Residues: CASRTSAQGRYGYTF.

The chain uses TRBV9 and TRBJ2-4, with 8 bases fitting TRBD2. Germline trimming cut 4 bases from V and 0 bases from J; bases unmatched to any gene: 9. The CDR3 covers 17 residues. In germline, CDR1 is SGDLS, CDR2 YYNGEE. In nucleotides, the CDR3 is TGTGCCAGCAGCCCCCGGGGGGGCGGCAAAGCCAAAAACATTCAGTACTTC. Translated, it gives CASSPRGGGKAKNIQYF.

V usage is TRBV5-1 and J usage is TRBJ2-1; D remains ambiguous. V gave up 0 bases and J gave up 1 base, with 5 bases separating them. The germline gives CDR1 SGHRS, CDR2 YFSETQ. The CDR3 totals 14 residues. The CDR3 loop is CASSLETSYNEQFF. The CDR3 DNA is TGCGCCAGCAGCTTGGAAACTTCCTACAATGAGCAGTTCTTC.

The V gene is TRBV4-1, the J gene TRBJ2-7; tentatively, D is TRBD2 (7 bases). The CDR3 sequence is 15 residues long. V was cut by 0 bases and J by 3 bases, with 12 bases left in between. The germline CDR1 and CDR2 sequences are MGHRA and YSYEKL. The CDR3: CASSQDREDSYEQYF. CDR3 bases: TGCGCCAGCAGCCAAGATCGGGAGGACAGCTACGAGCAGTACTTC.

This chain joins TRBV28 and TRBJ1-2, with D unclear. Trimming cost V 3 bases and J 8 bases, with 10 bases left between them. Germline CDR1 MDHEN, CDR2 SYDVKM. The CDR3 consists of 12 residues. The CDR3 spells CASSFPGTGYTF. The CDR3 DNA is TGTGCCAGCAGTTTCCCGGGAACCGGCTACACCTTC.

The V gene is TRBV4-3, the J gene TRBJ2-2, with 7 bases identical to TRBD2. Germline CDR1 and CDR2: LGHNA and YSLEER. This CDR3 region has 15 residues. V shed 4 bases, J shed 5 bases, and the junction held 7 bases outside the gene matches. CDR3 sequence reads: CASSRGEGGTGELFF. CDR3 nucleotide sequence: TGCGCCAGCAGCCGGGGGGAGGGAGGGACCGGGGAGCTGTTTTTT.

The chain employs TRBV18 and TRBJ1-5; no clear D gene. V lost 3 bases, J lost 5 bases, and 11 bases lay in between. This CDR3 has 14 amino acids. The germline gives CDR1 KGHSH, CDR2 LQKENI. The CDR3 here is CASSPTGKYQPQHF. The CDR3 nucleotides read TGTGCCAGCTCACCGACGGGGAAATATCAGCCCCAGCATTTT.

The gene calls are TRBV5-1 and TRBJ1-1; 7 nucleotides match TRBD1. Germline CDR1 SGHRS, CDR2 YFSETQ. The CDR3 totals 15 residues. Trimming cost V 3 bases and J 5 bases; bases outside gene matches: 10. The CDR3 nucleotides read TGCGCCAGCAGCTGGGGTTCGGACAGGCGGACTGAAGCTTTCTTT. Its protein product is CASSWGSDRRTEAFF.

This clone has just one count. This rearrangement joins TRBV18 to TRBJ2-2; D gene uncertain. The CDR3 runs 13 residues. Germline CDR1 and CDR2: KGHSH and LQKENI. V lost 1 base and J lost 1, with 1 base in between. CDR3 sequence: CASSPQNTGELFF. CDR3 DNA: TGTGCCAGCTCACCACAGAACACCGGGGAGCTGTTTTTT.

This chain links TRBV15 with TRBJ2-7; the match to TRBD2 covers 7 bases. CDR3 length: 17 residues. Germline CDR1 reads LNHNV; CDR2 reads YYDKDF (reference sequence). With 4 bases clipped from V and 4 bases from J, the junction kept 16 bases outside the gene matches. CDR3 sequence (DNA): TGTGCCACCAGCACGAGGAGGCTCCTGACTAGCTCTTACGAGCAGTACTTC. This gives the protein CATSTRRLLTSSYEQYF.

The rearrangement links TRBV7-9 to TRBJ2-1; D may be TRBD2 (7 bases). Germline-derived CDR1 and CDR2 are SEHNR and FQNEAQ (reference sequence). V lost 5 bases to trimming and J lost 6 bases, with 20 bases between them. CDR3 length: 16 amino acids. This CDR3 is CASSPGRGAGLNEQFF. Written as DNA, the CDR3 is TGTGCCAGCAGCCCGGGCCGGGGGGCGGGCCTCAATGAGCAGTTCTTC.

The J gene is TRBJ1-2, the V gene TRBV5-4; 8 bases fit TRBD1. The CDR3 is made up of 16 amino acids. Germline lookup yields CDR1 SGHNT and CDR2 YYREEE (reference sequence). The V segment lost 4 bases and the J segment 4 bases; nucleotides outside the gene matches: 12. This CDR3 reads CASSHRQDRVGYGYTF. Here the CDR3 DNA reads TGTGCCAGCAGCCATCGACAGGACAGGGTGGGCTATGGCTACACCTTC.

The genes are TRBV7-2 and TRBJ2-5, with a tentative D call TRBD2 (6 bases). The CDR3 has 13 amino acids. V was clipped by 3 bases and J by 5 bases, with 10 bases between them. Germline-derived CDR1 and CDR2 are SGHTA and FQGNSA. The CDR3 loop is CASSFMGRETQYF. DNA of the CDR3: TGTGCCAGCAGCTTCATGGGGAGGGAGACCCAGTACTTC.

V is TRBV4-2 and J is TRBJ1-6; D is undetermined. The CDR3 contains 15 residues. The V end lost 0 bases, the J end lost 7 bases, and 10 bases lay between the germline ends. Germline V gene lookup returns CDR1 LGHNA and CDR2 YNFKEQ. CDR3 loop: CASSQDWQSNSPLHF. The DNA for the CDR3 is TGTGCCAGCAGCCAAGATTGGCAGAGCAATTCACCCCTCCACTTT.

The gene calls are TRBV14 and TRBJ1-3; D unclear. V was trimmed by 5 bases and J by 2 bases, leaving 4 bases between them. Per germline, CDR1 SGHDN and CDR2 FVKESK. This CDR3 contains 12 residues. CDR3 coding DNA: TGTGCCAGCAGCAGGACTGGAAACACCATATATTTT. Translating it yields CASSRTGNTIYF.

The V gene is TRBV7-9, the J gene TRBJ2-7, with 13 positions matching TRBD2. Germline lookup yields CDR1 SEHNR and CDR2 FQNEAQ (reference sequence). J was trimmed by 1 base and V by 5 bases; bases with no gene match: 5. The CDR3 consists of 16 residues. CDR3 DNA: TGTGCCAGCAGCGCGCCGGGACTAGCGGGGTCCTACGAGCAGTACTTC. Protein sequence: CASSAPGLAGSYEQYF.

The chain carries TRBV5-4 and TRBJ1-4, with a weak D call TRBD1 (6 bases). The CDR3 consists of 15 residues. Deletions cut 2 bases from V and 7 bases from J, with 15 bases between. The V gene's germline CDR1 is SGHNT and CDR2 YYREEE (reference sequence). For the CDR3, the DNA is TGTGCCAGCAGCTTCAACAGGGAAGGCGGTGAAAAACTGTTTTTT. Translation: CASSFNREGGEKLFF.

This clone has just one count. This chain uses TRBV5-1 with TRBJ2-7, with D possibly matching TRBD2 (5 bases). The germline V and J ends were trimmed by 4 bases and 7 bases, with 21 bases remaining between them. The CDR3 runs 15 residues. The germline gives CDR1 SGHRS, CDR2 YFSETQ. CDR3 sequence (DNA): TGCGCCAGCAGCCTTACGTGGGCTTCACCGGGGGAGCAGTACTTC. It is translated as CASSLTWASPGEQYF.

CDR3 region: CASSVGLAGAKNIQYF. CDR3 bases: TGTGCCAGCAGCGTTGGACTAGCGGGAGCCAAAAACATTCAGTACTTC. The chain joins TRBV9 to TRBJ2-4; 11 positions agree with TRBD2. V was clipped by 2 bases and J by 0 bases; unmatched bases: 1. The germline gives CDR1 SGDLS, CDR2 YYNGEE. CDR3 size: 16 residues.

The chain combines TRBV30 with TRBJ2-1; no clear D. The CDR3 length is 13 residues. V was clipped by 4 bases and J by 4 bases, with 11 bases between them. Germline lookup yields CDR1 GTSNPN and CDR2 SVGIG (reference sequence). The CDR3 region has the DNA TGTGCCTGGAAAAAAGGGCTGTACAATGAGCAGTTCTTC. Encoded protein: CAWKKGLYNEQFF.

This CDR3 reads CASSQGSQPQHF. The CDR3 bases are TGTGCCAGTAGCCAGGGAAGTCAGCCCCAGCATTTT. V usage is TRBV19 and J usage is TRBJ1-5; D is perhaps TRBD1 (5 bases). Germline CDR1 and CDR2: LNHDA and SQIVND (reference sequence). CDR3 length: 12 amino acids. Trimming removed 6 bases at V and 6 bases at J, with 9 bases between.

This chain links TRBV9 with TRBJ1-2; weak D call: TRBD1 (5 bases). The CDR3 is 15 amino acids. V lost 4 bases and J lost 5, with 18 bases in between. The germline V gene encodes CDR1 SGDLS and CDR2 YYNGEE. The chain's CDR3 is CASSLENMGGYGYTF. The CDR3 DNA reads as TGTGCCAGCAGCCTCGAGAACATGGGGGGTTATGGCTACACCTTC.

The chain couples TRBV5-8 to TRBJ2-1; D ambiguous. The CDR3 extends over 16 amino acids. V was clipped by 1 base and J by 0 bases, with 11 bases between them. Germline V gene data show CDR1 as SGHTS and CDR2 as YDEGEE. As DNA, the CDR3 is TGTGCCAGCAGCTTGTCGCGGCACAGCTCCTACAATGAGCAGTTCTTC. Its translation is CASSLSRHSSYNEQFF.